This T cell receptor beta chain originates from a study of vaccination and CD4 T cells after COVID-19. Study-level information: In the control cultures, a CEFX pool, an HIV-1 Nef pool, or no peptide was supplied.

Researchers used the Oncomine TCR Beta short-read assay to sequence DNA from cultured CD4+ T cells. TCRdb called the PCR reads again in MiXCR, with one record for every CDR3 protein. The sample lists about 17,000 distinct CDR3 sequences, 40% to 50% occurring once. CDR1 and CDR2 from the germline V gene are LNHNV and YYDKDF (reference sequence). The ends were cut back, 0 bases at V and 3 bases at J, with 12 bases in the middle. The CDR3 has 16 residues. Time point of the sample: late sampling 161 to 241 days after vaccination in a few convalescent patients. The sample's treatment: roughly 10-day PBMC culture with coronavirus spike peptide pools or control peptides (ViraFEST assay). Turning to this clonotype: The antigen remains undetermined.

The receptor was isolated from a human donor who had recovered from COVID-19. The chain is built from TRBV15 and TRBJ1-5; D possibly corresponds to TRBD1 (5 bases). This material consisted of CD4+ T cells from blood, cultured in vitro, taken about 7 months after SARS-CoV-2 vaccination. The CDR3: CATSRDRTNLNQPQHF. The CDR3 DNA follows: TGTGCCACCAGCAGAGATAGGACAAACCTCAATCAGCCCCAGCATTTT.